Listed below are T cell receptor beta chains from one sample, sequenced in a study of CD8+ T cells in alopecia areata. Clones were read by immunoSEQ multiplex PCR, and TCRdb kept only the in-frame ones, dropping some. The table lists approximately 150,000 clones, around 47% of them singletons. Material for sequencing was CD4+ T cells sorted from blood. These receptors came from a human donor with alopecia areata. The CDR3 runs from the conserved cysteine through the conserved F or W. D genes are given only for firm matches. The size of a clone is reported for some rows only, either as once, few or many, or as a class for expanded clones.

clone size	J gene	D gene	V gene	CDR3 DNA	CDR3 protein
-	TRBJ2-1	TRBD2	TRBV6-5	TGTGCCAGCAGCTTCACCTATAGCGGGAGCGGGCAGTTCTTC	CASSFTYSGSGQFF
-	TRBJ1-2	TRBD1	TRBV4-2	TGTGCCAGCAGCCTCGGGACAGACGATAACTATGGCTACACCTTC	CASSLGTDDNYGYTF
-	TRBJ1-1	-	TRBV29-1	TGCAGCGTCAAACCACGGGGGGCTGAAGCTTTCTTT	CSVKPRGAEAFF
-	TRBJ2-2	-	TRBV5-1	TGCGCCAGCAGCTTGACGGCGCAGGGTATCATCACCGGGGAGCTGTTTTTT	CASSLTAQGIITGELFF
-	TRBJ1-2	-	TRBV29-1	TGCAGCGTTGACACGGCGGGAAACTATGGCTACACCTTC	CSVDTAGNYGYTF
-	TRBJ2-3	-	TRBV25-1	TGTGCCAGCAGGGGATACACAGATACGCAGTATTTT	CASRGYTDTQYF
-	TRBJ2-7	-	TRBV23-1	TGCGCCAGCAGTCAATCGGACTCCACACCCTACGAGCAGTACTTC	CASSQSDSTPYEQYF
few	TRBJ2-7	-	TRBV2	TGTGCCAGCAGTGGTCCCTATGGGATTTCCTACGAGCAGTACTTC	CASSGPYGISYEQYF
-	TRBJ2-1	TRBD1	TRBV5-1	TGCGCCAGCAGCTTGGCCTTGTTGAGACAGGGTCGAGCTGAGCAGTTCTTC	CASSLALLRQGRAEQFF
few	TRBJ1-5	-	TRBV18	TGTGCCAGCTCCCAGGGACGGGATCAGCCCCAGCATTTT	CASSQGRDQPQHF
-	TRBJ2-1	-	TRBV21-1	TGTGCCAGCAGCATCCCGGGACTAGACAATGAGCAGTTCTTC	CASSIPGLDNEQFF
-	TRBJ2-3	-	TRBV5-1	TGCGCCAGCAGCTTGGGGACCGGAGCAGATACGCAGTATTTT	CASSLGTGADTQYF
-	TRBJ2-5	-	TRBV29-1	TGCAGCCGCTCCGACGGGGTAGGGGAGACCCAGTACTTC	CSRSDGVGETQYF
-	TRBJ2-7	-	TRBV4-1	TGCGCCAGCAGCCAAGATCAGGGCAGGACCCCAGTCGGGTCGGCCTACGAGCAGTACTTC	CASSQDQGRTPVGSAYEQYF
-	TRBJ2-1	TRBD1	TRBV7-6	TGTGCCAGCAGCTTAGATGTGGGGACAGGGGACAATGAGCAGTTCTTC	CASSLDVGTGDNEQFF
-	TRBJ2-1	-	TRBV4-1	TGCGCCAGCAGCCAAGATGGCGGGGGCCCCCCGTTCAATGAGCAGTTCTTC	CASSQDGGGPPFNEQFF
-	TRBJ2-7	-	TRBV11-3	TGTGCCAGCAGCTTAGGGCACGGGAACTACGAGCAGTACTTC	CASSLGHGNYEQYF
many	TRBJ2-2	-	TRBV5-1	TGCGCCAGCAGCTTGACAGGAAACACCGGGGAGCTGTTTTTT	CASSLTGNTGELFF
-	TRBJ1-2	-	TRBV9	TGTGCCAGCACCGCGTATCACAGGGAGGGCTACACCTTC	CASTAYHREGYTF
few	TRBJ2-6	-	TRBV7-3	TGTGCCAGCAGCTTATATTCCAGGGTACTATCAGGGGCCAACGTCCTGACTTTC	CASSLYSRVLSGANVLTF
-	TRBJ2-7	-	TRBV18	TGTGCCAGCTCACAGGACTACGAGCAGTACTTC	CASSQDYEQYF
few	TRBJ2-5	-	TRBV18	TGTGCCAGCTCACCAGCAGGGTATCAAGAGACCCAGTACTTC	CASSPAGYQETQYF
many	TRBJ1-2	-	TRBV2	TGTGCCAGCAGTGAGGGTGCCTATGGCTACACCTTC	CASSEGAYGYTF
few	TRBJ1-2	-	TRBV7-2	TGTGCCAGCAGCCCACTAACAGGGCCAGCCGGCTACACCTTC	CASSPLTGPAGYTF
-	TRBJ2-5	TRBD1	TRBV5-1	TGCGCCAGCAGCTCCTCAACGGGACAGGGGCTAGAGACCCAGTACTTC	CASSSSTGQGLETQYF
-	TRBJ2-5	TRBD2	TRBV4-1	TGCGCCAGCAGCCTTGAACCCCTGCGGGAGATGGAGACCCAGTACTTC	CASSLEPLREMETQYF
-	TRBJ2-5	TRBD2	TRBV28	TGTGCCAGCAGTCCTCCGGGACTAGCGGGAATCGAGACCCAGTACTTC	CASSPPGLAGIETQYF
-	TRBJ2-1	-	TRBV4-1	TGCGCCAGCAGCCATCCCCCCTACAATGAGCAGTTCTTC	CASSHPPYNEQFF
few	TRBJ1-4	-	TRBV29-1	TGCAGCGTTGGAATACAGGGAGTAGATGAAAAACTGTTTTTT	CSVGIQGVDEKLFF
-	TRBJ2-3	-	TRBV4-1	TGCGCCAGCAGCTCGCGACTAGTCACAGATACGCAGTATTTT	CASSSRLVTDTQYF
-	TRBJ1-2	-	TRBV28	TGTGCCAGCAGTCCTACCACTCCGGGCGGCCGCTATGGCTACACCTTC	CASSPTTPGGRYGYTF
-	TRBJ2-7	TRBD1	TRBV29-1	TGCAGCGTTGATGGGGCCACAGGGGTCGGGTCCTACGAGCAGTACTTC	CSVDGATGVGSYEQYF
-	TRBJ2-3	-	TRBV29-1	TGCAGCGTTGTCCTTCGGGCAAGTAGCACAGATACGCAGTATTTT	CSVVLRASSTDTQYF
few	TRBJ2-2	TRBD2	TRBV29-1	TGCAGCGTTGGTTCTAGCGGCACCGGGGAGCTGTTTTTT	CSVGSSGTGELFF
-	TRBJ1-1	-	TRBV7-3	TGTGCCAGCAGCCTTACAGGGAACACTGAAGCTTTCTTT	CASSLTGNTEAFF
-	TRBJ2-7	-	TRBV18	TGTGCCAGCTCACCCCGGGCATCCTACGAGCAGTACTTC	CASSPRASYEQYF
-	TRBJ2-1	-	TRBV7-9	TGTGCCAGCAGCTCCCGGTGGAGCGTGGGGGAGCAGTTCTTC	CASSSRWSVGEQFF
-	TRBJ1-1	-	TRBV29-1	TGCAGCGTTGAAGAGTTCGGGGGCGTAGAGTTTGCGGCTTCCTTT	CSVEEFGGVEFAASF
-	TRBJ1-2	-	TRBV29-1	TGCAGCGTTGAAAAAACTTTACGGGGAGTAGCCCCTAACTATGGCTACACCTTC	CSVEKTLRGVAPNYGYTF
once	TRBJ2-5	TRBD2	TRBV7-9	TGTGCCAGCAGCTTCCTAGCGGGAGTTGAGACCCAGTACTTC	CASSFLAGVETQYF
-	TRBJ2-5	-	TRBV15	TGTGCCACGTCGGGGCTGCAAGAGACCCAGTACTTC	CATSGLQETQYF
few	TRBJ2-5	TRBD2	TRBV5-1	TGCGCCAGCAGCTTGGGAGCGGGAGGCGAAGAGACCCAGTACTTC	CASSLGAGGEETQYF
-	TRBJ2-2	-	TRBV28	TGTGCCAGCAGTGTGAACACCGGGGAGCTGTTTTTT	CASSVNTGELFF
few	TRBJ2-1	-	TRBV28	TGTCTGACGTCTAGCGCCTCCTACAATGAGCAGTTCTTC	CLTSSASYNEQFF
-	TRBJ2-5	-	TRBV2	TGTGCCAGCAGGCCCGGACAGTACCAAGAGACCCAGTACTTC	CASRPGQYQETQYF
-	TRBJ2-5	-	TRBV6-1	TGTGCCAGCATAAGAGGACAAGAGACCCAGTACTTC	CASIRGQETQYF
-	TRBJ2-3	-	TRBV28	TGTGCCAGCAGCCGTGACCCAGATACGCAGTATTTT	CASSRDPDTQYF
-	TRBJ1-1	TRBD1	TRBV4-1	TGCGCCAGCAGCCCTCGACAGGGGACCATGGGCACTGAAGCTTTCTTT	CASSPRQGTMGTEAFF
-	TRBJ2-1	-	TRBV7-3	TGTGCCAGCAGCTCGGCGGGCGGGAATACCTACAATGAGCAGTTCTTC	CASSSAGGNTYNEQFF
few	TRBJ2-7	TRBD2	TRBV9	TGTGCCAGCAGCGGAGCGGGAGTCGTTAGCGAGCAGTACTTC	CASSGAGVVSEQYF